These T cell receptor beta chains were read from a single sample in a study of CD8+ T cells in alopecia areata. The repertoire was sequenced with immunoSEQ multiplex PCR; TCRdb's copy has only in-frame clones and lacks some. The table shows some 180,000 clones, with 63% occurring only once. Sequencing was performed on CD4+ T cells sorted from blood, taken at week 0. Every receptor here comes from a human donor with alopecia areata. Each CDR3 is given with its conserved first and last residue. A D gene is named only where the DNA matches it firmly. Size values are once, few and many counts, or a class for expanded clones, and some rows have none.

V	D	J	size	CDR3	DNA
TRBV10-3	.	TRBJ2-2	.	CATRVSGELFF	TGTGCCACGAGGGTATCCGGGGAGCTGTTTTTT
TRBV2	.	TRBJ1-5	.	CASSEWGGQPQHF	TGTGCCAGCAGTGAGTGGGGGGGTCAGCCCCAGCATTTT
TRBV5-4	.	TRBJ2-6	.	CASSSLQGFSGANVLTF	TGTGCCAGCAGCTCGCTACAGGGTTTCTCTGGGGCCAACGTCCTGACTTTC
TRBV27	.	TRBJ2-2	few	CASSFRAMNTGELFF	TGTGCCAGCAGTTTCAGAGCGATGAACACCGGGGAGCTGTTTTTT
TRBV29-1	.	TRBJ1-1	.	CSVLTGNTEAFF	TGCAGCGTGCTGACAGGGAACACTGAAGCTTTCTTT
TRBV20-1	.	TRBJ2-5	.	CSAKGETQYF	TGCAGTGCCAAAGGGGAGACCCAGTACTTC
TRBV2	.	TRBJ2-7	.	CASVPRAVSYEQYF	TGTGCCAGCGTGCCGAGGGCCGTCTCCTACGAGCAGTACTTC
TRBV7-2	TRBD1	TRBJ1-1	.	CASSLTGGGEAFF	TGTGCCAGCAGCCTGACAGGGGGCGGGGAGGCTTTCTTT
TRBV9	.	TRBJ1-2	.	CASSVSGRGYTF	TGTGCCAGCAGCGTAAGTGGCAGAGGCTACACCTTC
TRBV29-1	.	TRBJ1-2	.	CSVRRTDQGGYTF	TGCAGCGTGCGTCGGACAGACCAGGGGGGCTACACCTTC
TRBV30	.	TRBJ2-2	.	CAWSPTGPNTGELFF	TGTGCCTGGAGTCCTACAGGACCGAACACCGGGGAGCTGTTTTTT
TRBV4-3	.	TRBJ2-4	.	CASSQDPGPIQYF	TGCGCCAGCAGCCAAGATCCGGGTCCTATTCAGTACTTC
TRBV5-6	TRBD2	TRBJ2-5	.	CASSLLAGPEETQYF	TGTGCCAGCAGCTTACTAGCGGGACCTGAAGAGACCCAGTACTTC
TRBV29-1	TRBD1	TRBJ1-1	.	CSGRGPRDELGAFF	TGCAGCGGGAGGGGGCCTAGGGACGAATTGGGAGCTTTCTTT
TRBV29-1	.	TRBJ2-3	.	CSVSGAPYTDTQYF	TGCAGCGTTTCAGGGGCGCCCTACACAGATACGCAGTATTTT